This TCR beta chain was found in a study of cytomegalovirus exposure and HLA in healthy donors. The PCR was carried out with 60 Vbeta primers and 13 Jbeta primers. Assay: immunoSEQ multiplex PCR; the TCRdb copy retains only in-frame clones and omits some. This sample has about 36,000 clones, with roughly two thirds found just once. The study's findings and limits: Both high specificity and high sensitivity reportedly marked the classifier's diagnosis of cytomegalovirus status. In vitro work confirmed that three CMV-associated chains recognize CMV antigens.

CDR1 is MGHRA, CDR2 YSYEKL, per germline. V lost 2 bases and J lost 4; bases outside the gene matches: 6. The CDR3 is 17 residues long. About this clone: Its antigen is still unknown.

The chain uses TRBV4-1 and TRBJ1-6; 9 bases are shared with TRBD1. This clonotype originated in a young man in good health and CMV-seronegative. Sequencing was done on a sample of PBMCs. As DNA, the CDR3 is TGCGCCAGCAGCCAACTCTCCGGGACAGGGTATAATTCACCCCTCCACTTT. This sequence encodes CASSQLSGTGYNSPLHF.